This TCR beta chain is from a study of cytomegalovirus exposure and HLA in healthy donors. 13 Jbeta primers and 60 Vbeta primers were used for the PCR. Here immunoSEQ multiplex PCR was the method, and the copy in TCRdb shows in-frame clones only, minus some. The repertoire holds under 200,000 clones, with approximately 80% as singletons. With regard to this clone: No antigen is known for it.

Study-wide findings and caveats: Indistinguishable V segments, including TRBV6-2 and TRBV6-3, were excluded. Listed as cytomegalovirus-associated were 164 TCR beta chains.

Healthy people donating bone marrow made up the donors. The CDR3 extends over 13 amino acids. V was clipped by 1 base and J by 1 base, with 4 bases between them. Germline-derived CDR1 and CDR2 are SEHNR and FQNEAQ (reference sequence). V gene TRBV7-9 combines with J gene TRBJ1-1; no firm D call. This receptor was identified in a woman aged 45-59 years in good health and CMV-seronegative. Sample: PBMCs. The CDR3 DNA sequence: TGTGCCAGCAGCTTAGAACAGAACACTGAAGCTTTCTTT. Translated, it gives CASSLEQNTEAFF.